This T cell receptor beta chain was found in a study of response to subunit inactivated influenza vaccine. General observations from the study: It was suggested by the authors that few new T cells are recruited by each seasonal influenza vaccination.

Using its own MiXCR run on the RT-PCR reads, TCRdb lists one record per CDR3 protein. This sample carries 500,000 to 600,000 distinct CDR3 sequences, 14% of them seen once, and the ten largest clones take roughly 10%. Germline CDR1 reads MNHEY; CDR2 reads SVGEGT. V gave up 2 bases and J gave up 7 bases, with 9 bases separating them. The CDR3 has 12 amino acids. Note on this clonotype: What it binds is unknown.

This chain links TRBV6-2 or TRBV6-3 with TRBJ2-7; a possible D gene is TRBD1 (6 bases). The source of this sequence is a middle-aged man who received an inactivated influenza vaccine. The sequenced sample was PBMCs from blood, obtained 11 to 12 days after vaccination. CDR3 sequence (DNA): TGTGCCAGCAGTTACCTAGACAGGGAGCAGTACTTC. It is translated as CASSYLDREQYF.